The entry that follows covers one T cell receptor beta chain sequence. There are 14 residues in the CDR3. CDR1 is SGHRS and CDR2 is YFSETQ in the germline V gene. V was shortened by 0 bases and J by 7 bases, with 11 bases between the two germline ends. Seattle patients were enrolled during active infection and followed longitudinally. The sample comes from a study of blood T cell repertoires in COVID-19. Across the whole study: There were acute and convalescent COVID-19 samples, and they came from the United States, Italy and Spain. The cDNA or gDNA used as material had been derived from T cells, B-cell-depleted T cells, or PBMCs.

In the authors' workflow: Amplification with reference gene primers provided the estimates of nucleated cell counts. This table comes from immunoSEQ multiplex PCR, and its TCRdb copy is limited to in-frame clones, with some not included. The V and J calls and clone size were taken over from that table, and D and trimming were inferred from the DNA. This table holds a few hundred thousand clones, 75% to 90% found once. The specimen sequenced was peripheral blood. The chain combines TRBV5-1 with TRBJ2-1; maybe TRBD1 (6 bases). The clonotype originates from a woman between 65 and 79 years old with COVID-19, enrolled during active disease. CDR3 sequence reads: CASSLAQGGNEQFF. For the CDR3, the DNA is TGCGCCAGCAGCTTGGCACAGGGTGGAAATGAGCAGTTCTTC.